The 8 T cell receptor beta chains below all came from one sample that was sequenced in a study of cytomegalovirus exposure and HLA in healthy donors. Primers: 60 Vbeta forward and 13 Jbeta reverse. Measured with immunoSEQ multiplex PCR; TCRdb has only the in-frame clones, and not every one. Among approximately 120,000 clones listed, about 80% were seen once. Material: PBMCs. These TCRs come from a woman in her 50s in good health and CMV-seropositive.

The CDR3 DNA sequence: TGTGCCAGCAGCTTACGTGGCAGAAATCTGGATGGCTACACCTTC. Its translation: CASSLRGRNLDGYTF. This chain joins TRBV7-2 and TRBJ1-2, with D unclear. Germline V lookup: CDR1 SGHTA, CDR2 FQGNSA. V gave up 2 bases and J gave up 6 bases, with 16 bases separating them. The CDR3 is 15 residues long.

This clone was counted a few times. V is TRBV6-5 and J is TRBJ1-4, with D perhaps matching TRBD1 (5 bases). CDR3 length: 15 residues. Germline loops: CDR1 MNHEY, CDR2 SVGAGI. With 6 bases removed from V and 8 bases from J, the gap between germline ends came to 19 bases. The CDR3 sequence: CASRVQVWGNEKLFF. The CDR3 nucleotides are TGTGCCAGCAGGGTACAGGTTTGGGGTAACGAAAAACTGTTTTTT.

The chain combines TRBV7-8 with TRBJ1-2; 8 bases fit TRBD1. Germline CDR1 and CDR2: SGHVS and FQNEAQ. V trimming: 2 bases; J trimming: 5 bases; junction bases outside the gene matches: 7. This CDR3 has 15 residues. The CDR3 spells CASSLTPGQEYGYTF. CDR3 DNA sequence: TGTGCCAGCAGCTTAACCCCGGGACAGGAGTATGGCTACACCTTC.

The count of this clone is one. V is TRBV30 and J is TRBJ1-1, with D possibly being TRBD1 (5 bases). The ends were cut back, 0 bases at V and 8 bases at J, with 16 bases in the middle. CDR3 length: 14 residues. Germline V CDR1 and CDR2: GTSNPN, SVGIG (reference sequence). CDR3 amino acids: CAWSVLSRGLEAFF. DNA for the CDR3: TGTGCCTGGAGTGTACTGAGTCGGGGGTTAGAAGCTTTCTTT.

CDR3 protein: CAWTHFQGHYGYTF. The CDR3 coding sequence is TGTGCCTGGACCCACTTTCAGGGGCACTATGGCTACACCTTC. This chain links TRBV30 with TRBJ1-2, with D perhaps TRBD1 (6 bases). CDR3 length: 14 residues. Looked up from germline, CDR1 is GTSNPN and CDR2 is SVGIG (reference sequence). Trimming took 4 bases from V and 3 from J, leaving 15 bases between them.

This chain links TRBV4-1 with TRBJ1-2, with D maybe TRBD1 (5 bases). Germline assignment: CDR1 MGHRA and CDR2 YSYEKL. The CDR3 is made up of 13 amino acids. The germline V and J ends were trimmed by 5 bases and 12 bases, with 19 bases remaining between them. The DNA of the CDR3 is TGCGCCAGCAGCGTTACCCCAGGGAAGGAGAACACCTTC. Translating gives CASSVTPGKENTF.

The chain combines TRBV7-6 with TRBJ2-2; 13 bases agree with TRBD2. From germline, CDR1 is SGHVS and CDR2 FNYEAQ. The CDR3 runs 19 residues. The V and J ends lost 4 bases and 2 bases, in that order; junction bases with no gene match: 10. CDR3 sequence: CASSSSLGLAGVNTGELFF. CDR3 DNA sequence: TGTGCCAGCAGCTCTTCCCTCGGACTAGCGGGAGTAAACACCGGGGAGCTGTTTTTT.

V and J are TRBV27 and TRBJ1-1; a possible D gene is TRBD1 (5 bases). CDR3 length equals 14 residues. Looked up from germline, CDR1 is MNHEY and CDR2 is SMNVEV (reference sequence). Trimming removed 3 bases from V and 3 bases from J, with 11 bases in between. CDR3 residues: CASSFGGRDTEAFF. In DNA, the CDR3 is TGTGCCAGCAGTTTTGGGGGGAGGGACACTGAAGCTTTCTTT.